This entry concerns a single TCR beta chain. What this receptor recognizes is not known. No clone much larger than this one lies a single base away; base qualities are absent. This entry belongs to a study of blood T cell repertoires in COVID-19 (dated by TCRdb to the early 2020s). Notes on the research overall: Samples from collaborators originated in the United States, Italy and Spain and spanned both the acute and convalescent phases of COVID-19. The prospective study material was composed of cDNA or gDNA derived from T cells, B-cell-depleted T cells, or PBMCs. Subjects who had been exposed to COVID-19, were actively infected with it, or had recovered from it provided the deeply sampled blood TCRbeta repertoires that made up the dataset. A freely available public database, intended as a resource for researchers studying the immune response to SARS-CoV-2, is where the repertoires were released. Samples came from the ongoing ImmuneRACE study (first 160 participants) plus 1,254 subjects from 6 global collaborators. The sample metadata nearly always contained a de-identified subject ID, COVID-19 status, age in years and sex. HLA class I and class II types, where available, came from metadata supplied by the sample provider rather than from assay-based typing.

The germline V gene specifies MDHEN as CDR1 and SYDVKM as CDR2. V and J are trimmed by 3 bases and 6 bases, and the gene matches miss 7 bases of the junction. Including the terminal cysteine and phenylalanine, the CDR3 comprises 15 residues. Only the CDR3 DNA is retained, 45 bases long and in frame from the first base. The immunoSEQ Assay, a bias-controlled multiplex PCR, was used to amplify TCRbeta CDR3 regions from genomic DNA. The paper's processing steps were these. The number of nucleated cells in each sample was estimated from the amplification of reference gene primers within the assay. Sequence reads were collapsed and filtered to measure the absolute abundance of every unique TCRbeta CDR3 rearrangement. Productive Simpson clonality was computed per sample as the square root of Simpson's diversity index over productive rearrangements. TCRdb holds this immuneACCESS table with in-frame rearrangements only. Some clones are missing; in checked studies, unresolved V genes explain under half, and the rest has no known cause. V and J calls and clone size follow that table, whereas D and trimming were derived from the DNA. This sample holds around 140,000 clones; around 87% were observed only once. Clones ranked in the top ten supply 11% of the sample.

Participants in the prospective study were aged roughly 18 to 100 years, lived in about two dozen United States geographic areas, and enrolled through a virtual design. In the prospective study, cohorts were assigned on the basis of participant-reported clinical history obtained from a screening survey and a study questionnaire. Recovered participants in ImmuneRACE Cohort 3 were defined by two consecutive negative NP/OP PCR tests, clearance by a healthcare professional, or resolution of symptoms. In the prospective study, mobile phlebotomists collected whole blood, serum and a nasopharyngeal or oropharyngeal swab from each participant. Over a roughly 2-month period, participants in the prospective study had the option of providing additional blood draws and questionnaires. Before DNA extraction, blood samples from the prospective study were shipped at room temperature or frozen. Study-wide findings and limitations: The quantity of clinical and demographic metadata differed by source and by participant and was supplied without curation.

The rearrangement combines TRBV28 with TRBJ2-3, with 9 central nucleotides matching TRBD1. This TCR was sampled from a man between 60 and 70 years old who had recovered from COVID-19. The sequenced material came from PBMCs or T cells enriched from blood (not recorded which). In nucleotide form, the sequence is TGTGCCAGCAGTTTGTGGACAGGGGTGAGGGATACGCAGTATTTT. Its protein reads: CASSLWTGVRDTQYF.